This record covers a single TCR beta chain. Only in-frame clones appear in the TCRdb table, and some are missing; sequencing was by immunoSEQ multiplex PCR. This table has tens of thousands of clones, 65% to 85% appearing once. The data were obtained in a study of memory CD4+ T cells and cytomegalovirus serostatus. Single viable CD3+CD4+CD8-CD45RO+ cells were sorted as the memory CD4+ T cells. The CDR3 totals 15 residues. V shed 0 bases and J shed 4 bases, with 12 bases lying between them. Germline CDR1 and CDR2: SNHLY and FYNNEI. The source material was memory CD4+ T cells from blood. This TCR was sampled from an adult in good health and CMV-seronegative. J is TRBJ1-2 and V is TRBV2; D remains unclear. The DNA of the CDR3 is TGTGCCAGCAGTGAAGCGCTACCGGATATCTATGGCTACACCTTC. Protein: CASSEALPDIYGYTF.